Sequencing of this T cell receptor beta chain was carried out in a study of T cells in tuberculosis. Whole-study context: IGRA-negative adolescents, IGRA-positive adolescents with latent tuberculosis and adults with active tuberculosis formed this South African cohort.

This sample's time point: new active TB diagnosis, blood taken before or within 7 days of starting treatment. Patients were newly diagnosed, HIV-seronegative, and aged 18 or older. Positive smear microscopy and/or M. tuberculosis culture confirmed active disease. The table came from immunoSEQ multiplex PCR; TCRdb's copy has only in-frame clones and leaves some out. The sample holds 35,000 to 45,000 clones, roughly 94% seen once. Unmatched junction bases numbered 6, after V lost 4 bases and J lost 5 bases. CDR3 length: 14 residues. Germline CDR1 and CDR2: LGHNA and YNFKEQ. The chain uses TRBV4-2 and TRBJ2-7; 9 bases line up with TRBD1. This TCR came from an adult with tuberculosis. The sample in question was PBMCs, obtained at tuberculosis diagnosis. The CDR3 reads CASSPGTGYNEQYF. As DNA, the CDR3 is TGTGCCAGCAGCCCCGGGACAGGGTACAACGAGCAGTACTTC.